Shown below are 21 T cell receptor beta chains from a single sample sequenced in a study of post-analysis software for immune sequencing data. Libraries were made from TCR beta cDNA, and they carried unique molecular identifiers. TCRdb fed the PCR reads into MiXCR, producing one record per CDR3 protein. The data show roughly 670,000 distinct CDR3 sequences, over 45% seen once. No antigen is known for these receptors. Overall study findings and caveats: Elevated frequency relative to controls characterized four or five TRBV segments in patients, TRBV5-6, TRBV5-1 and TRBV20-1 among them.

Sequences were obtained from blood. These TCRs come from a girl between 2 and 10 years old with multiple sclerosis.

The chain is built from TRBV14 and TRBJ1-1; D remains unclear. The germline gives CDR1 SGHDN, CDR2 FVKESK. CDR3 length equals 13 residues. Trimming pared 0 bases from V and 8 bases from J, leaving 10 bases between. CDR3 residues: CASSQDAFREAFF. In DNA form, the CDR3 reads TGTGCCAGCAGCCAAGATGCCTTTAGGGAAGCTTTCTTT. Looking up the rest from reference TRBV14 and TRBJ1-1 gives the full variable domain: EAGVTQFPSHSVIEKGQTVTLRCDPISGHDNLYWYRRVMGKEIKFLLHFVKESKQDESGMPNNRFLAERTGGTYSTLKVQPAELEDSGVYFCASSQDAFREAFFGQGTRLTVV.

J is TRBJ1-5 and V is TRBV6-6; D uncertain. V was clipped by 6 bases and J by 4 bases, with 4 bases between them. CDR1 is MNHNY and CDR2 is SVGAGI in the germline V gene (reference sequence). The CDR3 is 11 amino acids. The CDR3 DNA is TGTGCCAGCAGACAAAATCAGCCCCAGCATTTT. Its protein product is CASRQNQPQHF.

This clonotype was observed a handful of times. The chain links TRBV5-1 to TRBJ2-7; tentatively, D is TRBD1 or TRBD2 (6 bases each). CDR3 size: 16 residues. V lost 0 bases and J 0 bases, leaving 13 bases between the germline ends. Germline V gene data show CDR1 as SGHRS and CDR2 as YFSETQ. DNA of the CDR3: TGCGCCAGCAGCTTGGGGGGGGCCAAAAGCTCCTACGAGCAGTACTTC. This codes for CASSLGGAKSSYEQYF.

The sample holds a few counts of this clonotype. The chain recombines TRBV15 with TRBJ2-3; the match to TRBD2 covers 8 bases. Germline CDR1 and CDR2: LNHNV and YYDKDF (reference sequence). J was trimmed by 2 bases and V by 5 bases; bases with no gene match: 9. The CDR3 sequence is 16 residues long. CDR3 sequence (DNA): TGTGCCACCAGCGAGGCGTGGCGGGGGGACACAGATACGCAGTATTTT. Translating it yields CATSEAWRGDTDTQYF. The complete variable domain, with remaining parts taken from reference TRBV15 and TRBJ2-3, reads DAMVIQNPRYQVTQFGKPVTLSCSQTLNHNVMYWYQQKSSQAPKLLFHYYDKDFNNEADTPDNFQSRRPNTSFCFLDIRSPGLGDTAMYLCATSEAWRGDTDTQYFGPGTRLTVL.

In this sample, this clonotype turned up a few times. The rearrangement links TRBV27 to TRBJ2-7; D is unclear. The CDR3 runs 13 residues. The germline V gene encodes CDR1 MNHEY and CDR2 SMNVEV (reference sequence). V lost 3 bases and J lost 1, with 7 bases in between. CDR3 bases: TGTGCCAGCAGTTTCAGAGAATCCTACGAGCAGTACTTC. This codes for CASSFRESYEQYF.

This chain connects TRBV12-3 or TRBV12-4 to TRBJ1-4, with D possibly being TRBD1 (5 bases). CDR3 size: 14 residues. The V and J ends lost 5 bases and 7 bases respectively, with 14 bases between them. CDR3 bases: TGTGCCAGCAGTACCGGGACCGAGGGTGAAAAACTGTTTTTT. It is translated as CASSTGTEGEKLFF.

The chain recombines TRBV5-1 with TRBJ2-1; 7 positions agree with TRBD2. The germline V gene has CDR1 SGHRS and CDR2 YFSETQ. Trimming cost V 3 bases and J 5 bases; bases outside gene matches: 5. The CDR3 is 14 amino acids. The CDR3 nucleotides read TGCGCCAGCAGCTGGCTAGCGGAGGACAATGAGCAGTTCTTC. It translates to CASSWLAEDNEQFF.

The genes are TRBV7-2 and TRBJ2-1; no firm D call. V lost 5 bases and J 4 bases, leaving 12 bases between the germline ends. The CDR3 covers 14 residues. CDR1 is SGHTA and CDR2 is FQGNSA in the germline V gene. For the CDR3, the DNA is TGTGCCAGCAGCCCCTCCGGACCTTACAATGAGCAGTTCTTC. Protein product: CASSPSGPYNEQFF.

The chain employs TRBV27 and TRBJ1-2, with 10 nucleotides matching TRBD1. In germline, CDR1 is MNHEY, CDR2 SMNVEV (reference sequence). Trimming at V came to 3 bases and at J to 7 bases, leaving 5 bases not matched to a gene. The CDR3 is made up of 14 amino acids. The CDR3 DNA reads TGTGCCAGCAGTTTGAGGTGGGACAGGGGTGGCTACACCTTC. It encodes CASSLRWDRGGYTF.

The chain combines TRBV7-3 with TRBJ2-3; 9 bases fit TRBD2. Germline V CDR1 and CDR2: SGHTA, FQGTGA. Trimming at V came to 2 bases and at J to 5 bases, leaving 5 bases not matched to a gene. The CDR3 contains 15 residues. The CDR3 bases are TGTGCCAGCAGCTTACAAGCGGGAGGCGGAGATACGCAGTATTTT. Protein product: CASSLQAGGGDTQYF.

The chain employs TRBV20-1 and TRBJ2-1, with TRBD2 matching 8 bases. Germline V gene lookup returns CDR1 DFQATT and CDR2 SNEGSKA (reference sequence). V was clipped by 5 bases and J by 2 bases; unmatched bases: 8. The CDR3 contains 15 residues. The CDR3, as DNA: TGCAGTGCTCGCCCAAAAGCGGGGGCCTACAATGAGCAGTTCTTC. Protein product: CSARPKAGAYNEQFF.

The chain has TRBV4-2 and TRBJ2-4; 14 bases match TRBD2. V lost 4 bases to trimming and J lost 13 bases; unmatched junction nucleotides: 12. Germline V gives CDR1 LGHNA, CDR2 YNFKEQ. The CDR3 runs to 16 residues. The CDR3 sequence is CASSLLPGLAGEEQYF. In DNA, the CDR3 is TGTGCCAGCAGCCTTCTACCGGGACTAGCGGGAGAAGAGCAGTACTTC.

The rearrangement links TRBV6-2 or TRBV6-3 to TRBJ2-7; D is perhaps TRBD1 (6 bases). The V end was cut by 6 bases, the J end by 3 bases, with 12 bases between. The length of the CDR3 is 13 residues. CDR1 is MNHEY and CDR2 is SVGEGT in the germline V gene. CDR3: CASRNLDSYEQYF. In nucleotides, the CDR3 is TGTGCCAGCAGAAACCTGGACAGCTACGAGCAGTACTTC.

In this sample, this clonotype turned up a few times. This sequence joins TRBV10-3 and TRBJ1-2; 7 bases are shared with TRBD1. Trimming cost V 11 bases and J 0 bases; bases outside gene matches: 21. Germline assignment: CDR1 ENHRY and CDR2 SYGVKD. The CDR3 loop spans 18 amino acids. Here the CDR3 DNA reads TGTGCCTCCTGGGCACGGGACAGCGCTCTCCAAGCTAACTATGGCTACACCTTC. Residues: CASWARDSALQANYGYTF.

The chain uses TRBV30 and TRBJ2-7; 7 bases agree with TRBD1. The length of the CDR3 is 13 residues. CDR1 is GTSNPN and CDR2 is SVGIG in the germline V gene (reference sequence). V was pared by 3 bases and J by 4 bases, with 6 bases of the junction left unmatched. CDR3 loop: CAWSPTGKYEQYF. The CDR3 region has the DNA TGTGCCTGGAGCCCGACAGGGAAGTACGAGCAGTACTTC.

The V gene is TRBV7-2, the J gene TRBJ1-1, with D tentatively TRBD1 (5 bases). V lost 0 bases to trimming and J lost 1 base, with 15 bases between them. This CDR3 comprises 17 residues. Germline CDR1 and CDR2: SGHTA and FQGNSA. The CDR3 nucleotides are TGTGCCAGCAGCTTAGCAGGCAGGGTAATTAGGAACACTGAAGCTTTCTTT. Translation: CASSLAGRVIRNTEAFF.

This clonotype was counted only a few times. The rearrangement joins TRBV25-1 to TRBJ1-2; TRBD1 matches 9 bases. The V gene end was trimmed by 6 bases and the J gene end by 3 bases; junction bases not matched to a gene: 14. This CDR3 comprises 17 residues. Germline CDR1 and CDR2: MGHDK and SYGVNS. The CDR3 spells CASRPLGQGPFDYGYTF. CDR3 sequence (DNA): TGTGCCAGCAGACCCTTGGGACAGGGCCCTTTCGACTATGGCTACACCTTC.

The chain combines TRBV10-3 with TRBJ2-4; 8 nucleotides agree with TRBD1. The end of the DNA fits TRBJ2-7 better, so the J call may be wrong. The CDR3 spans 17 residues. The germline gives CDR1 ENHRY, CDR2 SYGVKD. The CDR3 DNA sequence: TGTGCCATCAGAAGCCTATCTCGGACAGGGCGAGCCTACGAGCAGTACTTC. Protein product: CAIRSLSRTGRAYEQYF.

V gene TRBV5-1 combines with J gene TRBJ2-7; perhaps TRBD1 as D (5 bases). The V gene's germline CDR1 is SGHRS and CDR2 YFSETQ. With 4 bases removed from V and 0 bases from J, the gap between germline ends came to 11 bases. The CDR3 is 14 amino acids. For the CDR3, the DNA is TGCGCCAGCAGCCGTGACAGCCTCTCCTACGAGCAGTACTTC. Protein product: CASSRDSLSYEQYF.

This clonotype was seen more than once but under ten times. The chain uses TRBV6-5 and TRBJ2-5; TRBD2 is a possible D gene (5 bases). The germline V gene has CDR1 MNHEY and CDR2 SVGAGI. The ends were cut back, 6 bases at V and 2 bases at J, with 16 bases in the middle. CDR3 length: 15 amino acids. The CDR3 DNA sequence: TGTGCCAGCAGCCGCGACTATGGCGGGCAAGAGACCCAGTACTTC. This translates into CASSRDYGGQETQYF.

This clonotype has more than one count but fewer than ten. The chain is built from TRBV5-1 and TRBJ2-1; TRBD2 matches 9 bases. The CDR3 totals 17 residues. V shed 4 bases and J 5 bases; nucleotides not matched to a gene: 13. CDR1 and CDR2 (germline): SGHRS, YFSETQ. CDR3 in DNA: TGCGCCAGCAGCCCCCGTGTGCGGGAGGGCCTGAACAATGAGCAGTTCTTC. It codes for CASSPRVREGLNNEQFF.